These T cell receptor beta chains were read from a single sample in a study of T-cell memory formation after mild COVID-19. MiXCR was run by TCRdb on the 5' RACE reads, yielding one entry per CDR3 protein. This sample has more than 350,000 distinct CDR3 sequences, with 15% to 20% found just once. Sequencing was done on a sample of PBMCs or a T cell subset sorted from them (not recorded which). Receptors originate from a man between 18 and 29 years old who had mild COVID-19 (a few samples of this study predate the infection). Cell type and time point are not known. The CDR3 runs from the conserved cysteine through the conserved F or W. A D gene is named only where the DNA matches it firmly. Size tells how often a clone was seen (once, few, many) or the class of an expanded clone, and some rows leave it out.

J: TRBJ1-6; size: NA; D: TRBD1; V: TRBV5-4; DNA: TGTGCCAGCAGCCGGGACAGGCTCGGATCACCCCTCCACTTT; CDR3: CASSRDRLGSPLHF
J: TRBJ2-3; size: NA; D: NA; V: TRBV6-6; DNA: TGTGCCAGCAGGGACTCCAACGCAGATACGCAGTATTTT; CDR3: CASRDSNADTQYF
J: TRBJ1-3; size: NA; D: NA; V: TRBV28; DNA: TGTGCCAGCAGTAACTTCGCTGGAAACACCATATATTTT; CDR3: CASSNFAGNTIYF
J: TRBJ2-1; size: NA; D: NA; V: TRBV5-1; DNA: TGCGCCAGCAGCTTTGACCCCCACAATGAGCAGTTCTTC; CDR3: CASSFDPHNEQFF
J: TRBJ1-2; size: NA; D: NA; V: TRBV7-9; DNA: TGTGCCAGCAGCCCTACGACAGGAAGCTATGGCTACACCTTC; CDR3: CASSPTTGSYGYTF
J: TRBJ2-3; size: few; D: NA; V: TRBV5-1; DNA: TGCGCCAGCAGCTCTATTCATAGCACAGATACGCAGTATTTT; CDR3: CASSSIHSTDTQYF
J: TRBJ2-3; size: NA; D: NA; V: TRBV5-5; DNA: TGTGCCAGCACCCCCGAGATTTACACAGATACGCAGTATTTT; CDR3: CASTPEIYTDTQYF
J: TRBJ2-4; size: few; D: TRBD2; V: TRBV5-1; DNA: TGCGCCAGCAGCCCAGGGACTAGCACGAACATTCAGTACTTC; CDR3: CASSPGTSTNIQYF
J: TRBJ2-7; size: NA; D: TRBD1; V: TRBV6-6; DNA: TGTGCCAGCAGTTACGGACAGGGGCCCTACGAGCAGTACTTC; CDR3: CASSYGQGPYEQYF
J: TRBJ1-4; size: NA; D: NA; V: TRBV29-1; DNA: TGCAGCGCGGAATTTGGGGGAGGTGAAAAACTGTTTTTT; CDR3: CSAEFGGGEKLFF
J: TRBJ1-5; size: NA; D: NA; V: TRBV6-6; DNA: TGTGCCAGCAGTTACTCTGGGAACCATCAGCCCCAGCATTTT; CDR3: CASSYSGNHQPQHF
J: TRBJ1-5; size: few; D: TRBD1; V: TRBV6-2/TRBV6-3; DNA: TGTGCCAGCAGTTACGGGACAGGGGCCTCGCCCCAGCATTTT; CDR3: CASSYGTGASPQHF
J: TRBJ2-2; size: many; D: NA; V: TRBV6-2/TRBV6-3; DNA: TGTGCCAGCAGCCCCGGGACGGCTAACACCGGGGAGCTGTTTTTT; CDR3: CASSPGTANTGELFF
J: TRBJ2-5; size: NA; D: TRBD2; V: TRBV7-2; DNA: TGTGCCATCAGCTTAATGGGAGGGCGGCTACAAGAGACCCAGTACTTC; CDR3: CAISLMGGRLQETQYF
J: TRBJ2-7; size: few; D: NA; V: TRBV24-1; DNA: TGTGCCACCAGTGATCGGGAGCAGGGAGGCTACGAGCAGTACTTC; CDR3: CATSDREQGGYEQYF
J: TRBJ2-1; size: NA; D: TRBD2; V: TRBV4-1; DNA: TGCGCCAGCAGCCAATTATCGGGACTAGCGGGGGCCGCCTCCTACAATGAGCAGTTCTTC; CDR3: CASSQLSGLAGAASYNEQFF
J: TRBJ2-6; size: many; D: NA; V: TRBV23-1; DNA: TGCGCCAGCAGTCAGCGGTCTGGGGCCAACGTCCTGACTTTC; CDR3: CASSQRSGANVLTF
J: TRBJ1-6; size: NA; D: NA; V: TRBV10-3; DNA: TGTGCCATTGGACCAAATAATAATTCACCCCTCCACTTT; CDR3: CAIGPNNNSPLHF
J: TRBJ2-3; size: few; D: NA; V: TRBV6-6; DNA: TGTGCCAGCAGTTACGACTACCGCATCACAGATACGCAGTATTTT; CDR3: CASSYDYRITDTQYF
J: TRBJ2-5; size: few; D: TRBD1; V: TRBV30; DNA: TGTGCCTGGAGTGGACAGGGAGAGACCCAGTACTTC; CDR3: CAWSGQGETQYF
J: TRBJ2-1; size: many; D: TRBD2; V: TRBV4-2; DNA: TGTGCCAGCAGCCGTTATCTAACTAGCGGGGACCCCTCCTACAATGAGCAGTTCTTC; CDR3: CASSRYLTSGDPSYNEQFF
J: TRBJ1-1; size: NA; D: NA; V: TRBV7-9; DNA: TGTGCCAGCAGCTTAGAGGGTTCGGGGGGCACTGAAGCTTTCTTT; CDR3: CASSLEGSGGTEAFF
J: TRBJ1-1; size: NA; D: NA; V: TRBV6-1; DNA: TGTGCCAGCAGTGAATTAGGGGTGAGCACTGAAGCTTTCTTT; CDR3: CASSELGVSTEAFF
J: TRBJ2-3; size: few; D: NA; V: TRBV9; DNA: TGTGCCAGCAGCCCCCGGATGGTAGGGGGCACAGATACGCAGTATTTT; CDR3: CASSPRMVGGTDTQYF
J: TRBJ2-2; size: NA; D: TRBD2; V: TRBV6-5; DNA: TGTGCCAGCAGTTGGACTAGCGCGGCTACCGGGGAGCTGTTTTTT; CDR3: CASSWTSAATGELFF
J: TRBJ1-6; size: NA; D: NA; V: TRBV18; DNA: TGTGCCAGCTCACCCACCACGGAATCACCCATCCACTTT; CDR3: CASSPTTESPIHF
J: TRBJ2-1; size: many; D: NA; V: TRBV5-1; DNA: TGCGCCAGCAGCTTGGCCGGGGAAACCTACAATGAGCAGTTCTTC; CDR3: CASSLAGETYNEQFF
J: TRBJ2-3; size: NA; D: NA; V: TRBV18; DNA: TGTGCCAGCTCACCTTTGACAGATCTTAGCACAGATACGCAGTATTTT; CDR3: CASSPLTDLSTDTQYF
J: TRBJ2-3; size: once; D: NA; V: TRBV6-5; DNA: TGTGCCAGCAGTTACACGACGGCGACCCTAGTGGATACGCAGTATTTT; CDR3: CASSYTTATLVDTQYF
J: TRBJ2-3; size: NA; D: TRBD2; V: TRBV4-3; DNA: TGCGCCAGCAGCCAAGTCTTAGGACTAGTTACAGATACGCAGTATTTT; CDR3: CASSQVLGLVTDTQYF
J: TRBJ2-7; size: NA; D: TRBD1; V: TRBV6-6; DNA: TGTGCCAGCAGTTACTCGGGGGCAGGGGGCGACGAGCAGTACTTC; CDR3: CASSYSGAGGDEQYF
J: TRBJ1-3; size: NA; D: NA; V: TRBV12-3/TRBV12-4; DNA: TGTGCCAGCACCATGGACAGCCGAGGAAACACCATATATTTT; CDR3: CASTMDSRGNTIYF
J: TRBJ2-5; size: few; D: NA; V: TRBV28; DNA: TGTGCCAGCAGTTTATCTCTGGAGGTCCAGTACTTC; CDR3: CASSLSLEVQYF
J: TRBJ1-2; size: few; D: NA; V: TRBV7-9; DNA: TGTGCCAGCAGCTTAATCGCCGACAACTATGGCTACACCTTC; CDR3: CASSLIADNYGYTF
J: TRBJ2-2; size: NA; D: NA; V: TRBV23-1; DNA: TGCGCCAGCAGGCTGGTGCGGGACACCGGGGAGCTGTTTTTT; CDR3: CASRLVRDTGELFF
J: TRBJ1-1; size: NA; D: NA; V: TRBV7-2; DNA: TGTGCCAGCAGCTTTACACAAGCCGGAGAAGCTTTCTTT; CDR3: CASSFTQAGEAFF
J: TRBJ1-1; size: few; D: NA; V: TRBV28; DNA: TGTGCCAGCAGACCCACCCTACAGGGCTCTGAAGCTTTCTTT; CDR3: CASRPTLQGSEAFF
J: TRBJ2-2; size: NA; D: NA; V: TRBV6-5; DNA: TGTGCCAGCATGGCAGGACCAACCTCGGGGGAGCTGTTTTTT; CDR3: CASMAGPTSGELFF
J: TRBJ1-1; size: few; D: NA; V: TRBV10-3; DNA: TGTGCCATCAGTGACAGGGCTGGCACTGAAGCTTTCTTT; CDR3: CAISDRAGTEAFF
J: TRBJ2-3; size: few; D: TRBD2; V: TRBV5-1; DNA: TGCGCCAGCAGCTGGAGCGGGGGGGTCGATACGCAGTATTTT; CDR3: CASSWSGGVDTQYF
J: TRBJ2-7; size: NA; D: NA; V: TRBV10-3; DNA: TGTGCCATCAGTGAGACCGCCAGCTACGAGCAGTACTTC; CDR3: CAISETASYEQYF
J: TRBJ2-7; size: few; D: TRBD1; V: TRBV7-9; DNA: TGTGCCAGCAGCCCCAGGGACAGGCAGTCCTACGAGCAGTACTTC; CDR3: CASSPRDRQSYEQYF
J: TRBJ2-5; size: NA; D: NA; V: TRBV4-2; DNA: TGTGCCAGCAGCCCTACTCTCCAAGAGACCCAGTACTTC; CDR3: CASSPTLQETQYF
J: TRBJ2-3; size: NA; D: NA; V: TRBV7-9; DNA: TGTGCCAGCAGCTTAGAGGGCACGGGAACCACAGATACGCAGTATTTT; CDR3: CASSLEGTGTTDTQYF
J: TRBJ1-1; size: many; D: NA; V: TRBV7-9; DNA: TGTGCCAGCAGCTTAGCCGGCAGGGAGGCCACTGAAGCTTTCTTT; CDR3: CASSLAGREATEAFF
J: TRBJ1-2; size: few; D: NA; V: TRBV18; DNA: TGTGCCAGCTCACCACCGGCCACAAAGGATGGCTACACCTTC; CDR3: CASSPPATKDGYTF
J: TRBJ1-5; size: few; D: NA; V: TRBV19; DNA: TGTGCCAGTACCTCCCCGAGGGGAGGGGTAGGTCAGCCCCAGCATTTT; CDR3: CASTSPRGGVGQPQHF
J: TRBJ2-5; size: many; D: TRBD1; V: TRBV5-5; DNA: TGTGCCAGCAGCTCCACAGGGGGCGAGGAGACCCAGTACTTC; CDR3: CASSSTGGEETQYF
J: TRBJ2-3; size: few; D: TRBD2; V: TRBV20-1; DNA: TGCAGTAACCCGGGGGAGGGAGTGAATACGCAGTATTTT; CDR3: CSNPGEGVNTQYF
J: TRBJ2-3; size: NA; D: TRBD1; V: TRBV6-2/TRBV6-3; DNA: TGTGCCAGCAGTTACTCGATGTTGACAGGGGGCGTAGATACGCAGTATTTT; CDR3: CASSYSMLTGGVDTQYF